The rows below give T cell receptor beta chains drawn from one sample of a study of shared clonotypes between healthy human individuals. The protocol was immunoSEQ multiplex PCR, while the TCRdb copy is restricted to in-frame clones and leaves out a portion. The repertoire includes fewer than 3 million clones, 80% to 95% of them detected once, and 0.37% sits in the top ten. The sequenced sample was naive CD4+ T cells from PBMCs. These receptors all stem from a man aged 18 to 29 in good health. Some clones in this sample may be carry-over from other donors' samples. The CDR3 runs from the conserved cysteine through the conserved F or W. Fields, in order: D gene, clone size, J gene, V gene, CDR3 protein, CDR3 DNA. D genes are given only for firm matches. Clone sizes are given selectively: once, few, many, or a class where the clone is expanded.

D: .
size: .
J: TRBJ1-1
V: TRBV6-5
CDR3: CASSYQFGVANTEAFF
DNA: TGTGCCAGCAGTTACCAATTCGGGGTAGCGAACACTGAAGCTTTCTTT

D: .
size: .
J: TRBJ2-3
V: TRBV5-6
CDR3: CASSLLRRATDTQYF
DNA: TGTGCCAGCAGCTTGCTCAGACGGGCCACAGATACGCAGTATTTT

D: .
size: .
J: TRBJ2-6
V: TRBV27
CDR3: CASSPAGSGANVLTF
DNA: TGTGCCAGCAGTCCCGCCGGCTCTGGGGCCAACGTCCTGACTTTC

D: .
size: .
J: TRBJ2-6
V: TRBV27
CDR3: CASNPGTSGANVLTF
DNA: TGTGCCAGCAACCCAGGGACCTCTGGGGCCAACGTCCTGACTTTC

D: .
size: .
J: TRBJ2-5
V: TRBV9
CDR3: CASSGARETQYF
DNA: TGTGCCAGCAGCGGAGCGCGGGAGACCCAGTACTTC

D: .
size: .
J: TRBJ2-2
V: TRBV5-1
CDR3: CASRSGLTNTGELFF
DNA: TGCGCCAGCAGATCGGGACTGACGAACACCGGGGAGCTGTTTTTT

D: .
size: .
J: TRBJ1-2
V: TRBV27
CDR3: CASSPGTARYYGYTF
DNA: TGTGCCAGCAGTCCCGGGACGGCCCGGTACTATGGCTACACCTTC

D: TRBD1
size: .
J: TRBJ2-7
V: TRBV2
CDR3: CASGYRDRGYEQYF
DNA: TGTGCCAGCGGATACCGGGACAGGGGTTACGAGCAGTACTTC

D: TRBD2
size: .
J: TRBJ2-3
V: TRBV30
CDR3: CAWRVSGGYTQYF
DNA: TGTGCCTGGAGGGTAAGCGGGGGATATACGCAGTATTTT

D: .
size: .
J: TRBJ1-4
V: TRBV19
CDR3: CASSMTQPNEKLFF
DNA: TGTGCCAGTAGTATGACACAGCCTAATGAAAAACTGTTTTTT

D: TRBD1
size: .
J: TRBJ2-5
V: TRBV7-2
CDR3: CASSLLGTGRQETQYF
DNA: TGTGCCAGCAGCTTACTCGGGACAGGTCGCCAAGAGACCCAGTACTTC

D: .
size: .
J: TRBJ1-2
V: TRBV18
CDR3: CASSREGLGYGYTF
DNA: TGTGCCAGCTCACGCGAGGGGCTGGGCTATGGCTACACCTTC

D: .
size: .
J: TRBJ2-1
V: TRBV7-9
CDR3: CASSLVGGAYNEQFF
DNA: TGTGCCAGCAGCTTAGTTGGAGGGGCCTACAATGAGCAGTTCTTC

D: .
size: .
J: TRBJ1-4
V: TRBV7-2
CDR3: CASSLARGEKLFF
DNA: TGTGCCAGCAGCTTAGCCAGGGGAGAAAAACTGTTTTTT

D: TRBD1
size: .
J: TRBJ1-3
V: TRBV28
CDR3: CASSKYLGQANTIYF
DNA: TGTGCCAGCAGCAAATACCTTGGACAGGCGAACACCATATATTTT

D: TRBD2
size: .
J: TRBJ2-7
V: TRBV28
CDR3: CASLLAGGPYEQYF
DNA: TGTGCCAGCCTTCTAGCGGGAGGCCCTTACGAGCAGTACTTC

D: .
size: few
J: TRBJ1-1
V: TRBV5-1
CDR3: CASSGRDFNSNTEAFF
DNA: TGCGCCAGCAGCGGGCGGGACTTTAATTCGAACACTGAAGCTTTCTTT

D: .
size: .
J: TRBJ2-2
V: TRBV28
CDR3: CASSLRLLRTGELFF
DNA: TGTGCCAGCAGTTTAAGGTTGTTGAGGACCGGGGAGCTGTTTTTT

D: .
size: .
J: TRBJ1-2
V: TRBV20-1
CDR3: CSANPRHGYTF
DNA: TGCAGTGCCAACCCAAGGCATGGCTACACCTTC

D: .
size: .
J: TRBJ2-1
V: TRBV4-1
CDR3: CASSPAVGEWSYNEQFF
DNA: TGCGCCAGCAGCCCTGCCGTGGGGGAATGGTCCTACAATGAGCAGTTCTTC

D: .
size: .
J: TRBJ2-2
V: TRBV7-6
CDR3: CASSLRRLSTGELFF
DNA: TGTGCCAGCTCCCTCCGGAGGCTGAGCACCGGGGAGCTGTTTTTT

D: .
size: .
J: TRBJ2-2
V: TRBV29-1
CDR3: CSVARNTGELFF
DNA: TGCAGCGTTGCCAGGAACACCGGGGAGCTGTTTTTT

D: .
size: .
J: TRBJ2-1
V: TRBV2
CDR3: CASSAPGSSYNEQFF
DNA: TGTGCCAGCAGTGCGCCGGGCAGCTCCTACAATGAGCAGTTCTTC

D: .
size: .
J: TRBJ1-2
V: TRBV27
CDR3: CASSYRDNHGYTF
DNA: TGTGCCAGCAGTTACCGGGACAACCATGGCTACACCTTC

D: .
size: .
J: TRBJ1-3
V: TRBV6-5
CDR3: CASSLEHSGNTIYF
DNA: TGTGCCAGCAGCTTAGAACACTCTGGAAACACCATATATTTT

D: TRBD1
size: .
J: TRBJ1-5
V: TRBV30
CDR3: CAWRGTGEFQPQHF
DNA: TGTGCCTGGAGAGGTACAGGGGAATTCCAGCCCCAGCATTTT